What follows are 31 T cell receptor beta chains derived from one specimen sequenced in a study of blood T cell repertoires in COVID-19. Repertoires were generated with immunoSEQ multiplex PCR, while TCRdb's copy carries only in-frame clones and drops some. This sample has roughly 250,000 clones, with approximately 80% found just once. Source material: peripheral blood. The receptor set was obtained from a woman older than 75 with acute or convalescent COVID-19.

This clone was seen only a few times. V is TRBV27 and J is TRBJ2-7, with D perhaps TRBD1 (5 bases). V shed 5 bases and J shed 1 base, with 24 bases lying between them. The CDR3 length is 18 residues. Looked up from germline, CDR1 is MNHEY and CDR2 is SMNVEV (reference sequence). The CDR3 here is CASSRAWNPGGASYEQYF. DNA for the CDR3: TGTGCCAGCAGTAGGGCTTGGAACCCCGGTGGGGCTTCCTACGAGCAGTACTTC.

The chain combines TRBV18 with TRBJ1-3, with D unclear. Germline-derived CDR1 and CDR2 are KGHSH and LQKENI. The CDR3 covers 17 residues. V lost 0 bases, J lost 0 bases, and 12 bases lay in between. CDR3 nucleotide sequence: TGTGCCAGCTCACCACCTAATGGTTGGAGCTCTGGAAACACCATATATTTT. Translation gives CASSPPNGWSSGNTIYF.

In this sample, this clone turned up a few times. Other DNA sequences of this sample code for an identical CDR3. V and J are TRBV6-5 and TRBJ1-5; 9 bases map to TRBD1. The junction had 6 bases not matched to a gene; V was cut back by 6 bases and J by 6 bases. The CDR3 runs 14 residues. The germline gives CDR1 MNHEY, CDR2 SVGAGI. Written as DNA, the CDR3 is TGTGCCAGCAGCCGGACAGGGGAAGCTCAGCCCCAGCATTTT. It codes for CASSRTGEAQPQHF.

The chain employs TRBV18 and TRBJ1-1; 7 bases line up with TRBD1. Germline lookup yields CDR1 KGHSH and CDR2 LQKENI. Trimming took 3 bases from V and 6 from J; bases not matched to a gene: 4. The length of the CDR3 is 13 residues. The CDR3 region is CASSPGQMPEAFF. CDR3 nucleotide sequence: TGTGCCAGCTCACCGGGACAGATGCCTGAAGCTTTCTTT.

The chain joins TRBV7-8 to TRBJ1-2, with D perhaps matching TRBD1 (5 bases). Germline values: CDR1 SGHVS, CDR2 FQNEAQ. The V gene lost 6 bases and the J gene lost 0 bases, with 8 bases spanning the gap. The CDR3 has 13 amino acids. In DNA form, the CDR3 reads TGTGCCAGCAGTCGGACAACTAACTATGGCTACACCTTC. It encodes CASSRTTNYGYTF.

The V and J genes are TRBV18 and TRBJ1-5; TRBD1 is a possible D gene (6 bases). Trimming shortened V by 3 bases and J by 1 base, and 19 bases separated the two germline ends. CDR1 and CDR2 (germline): KGHSH, LQKENI. CDR3 size: 18 residues. DNA for the CDR3: TGTGCCAGCTCACCCTCGGGGGGCGGGGTGTCCAGCAATCAGCCCCAGCATTTT. It translates to CASSPSGGGVSSNQPQHF.

The CDR3 loop reads CASSLTAGGTEAFF. The CDR3 DNA follows: TGTGCCAGCAGCTTAACGGCGGGGGGCACTGAAGCTTTCTTT. The rearrangement joins TRBV11-2 to TRBJ1-1; tentatively, D is TRBD1 (5 bases). The CDR3 consists of 14 residues. Trimming took 2 bases from V and 4 from J, leaving 11 bases between them. The germline V gene has CDR1 SGHAT and CDR2 FQNNGV. Filled out from reference TRBV11-2 and TRBJ1-1, the complete variable domain reads EAGVAQSPRYKIIEKRQSVAFWCNPISGHATLYWYQQILGQGPKLLIQFQNNGVVDDSQLPKDRFSAERLKGVDSTLKIQPAKLEDSAVYLCASSLTAGGTEAFFGQGTRLTVV.

The V gene is TRBV11-2, the J gene TRBJ2-1; a weak D match, TRBD1 (5 bases). Trimming took 1 base from V and 6 from J, leaving 7 bases between them. This CDR3 has 13 amino acids. In germline, CDR1 is SGHAT, CDR2 FQNNGV. The CDR3 bases are TGTGCCAGCAGCTTAGGACAGCTCAATGAGCAGTTCTTC. As protein: CASSLGQLNEQFF.

The chain employs TRBV3-1 (or the pseudogene TRBV3-2) and TRBJ2-4; a weak D match, TRBD1 (6 bases). CDR1 and CDR2 (germline): LGHDT, YNNKEL (reference sequence). The CDR3 spans 15 residues. The V gene lost 1 base and the J gene lost 3 bases, with 10 bases spanning the gap. This CDR3 reads CASSQVWDNKNIQYF. For the CDR3, the DNA is TGTGCCAGCAGCCAAGTGTGGGACAACAAAAACATTCAGTACTTC.

The chain carries TRBV10-3 and TRBJ1-2; tentatively, D is TRBD1 (6 bases). The germline V and J ends were trimmed by 6 bases and 6 bases, with 14 bases remaining between them. Looked up from germline, CDR1 is ENHRY and CDR2 is SYGVKD. CDR3 length: 13 amino acids. CDR3 region: CAISDTGSHGYTF. CDR3 in DNA: TGTGCCATCAGCGATACAGGGAGCCATGGCTACACCTTC.

This clone was detected once. The V and J genes are TRBV10-3 and TRBJ1-1, with D possibly being TRBD1 (6 bases). The CDR3 is made up of 16 amino acids. Deletions cut 4 bases from V and 1 base from J, with 16 bases between. Germline V gene data show CDR1 as ENHRY and CDR2 as SYGVKD. The chain's CDR3 is CAISGQTGFGNTEAFF. The CDR3 coding sequence is TGTGCCATCAGTGGCCAGACAGGTTTTGGGAACACTGAAGCTTTCTTT.

This clone was counted only a few times. V gene TRBV9 combines with J gene TRBJ2-7; TRBD1 matches at 9 bases. The CDR3 extends over 15 amino acids. Germline V gene lookup returns CDR1 SGDLS and CDR2 YYNGEE. V lost 4 bases, J lost 7 bases, and 12 bases stayed unmatched. The CDR3 sequence: CASSPPGTGKREQYF. The CDR3 nucleotides read TGTGCCAGCAGCCCGCCCGGGACAGGGAAACGGGAGCAGTACTTC. The whole variable domain, remainder taken from reference TRBV9 and TRBJ2-7, is DSGVTQTPKHLITATGQRVTLRCSPRSGDLSVYWYQQSLDQGLQFLIQYYNGEERAKGNILERFSAQQFPDLHSELNLSSLELGDSALYFCASSPPGTGKREQYFGPGTRLTVT.

This clone was counted a single time. CDR3 coding DNA: TGTGCCAGCAGCCAGGGCAACACTGAAGCTTTCTTT. Translated: CASSQGNTEAFF. The rearrangement uses TRBV3-1 (or the pseudogene TRBV3-2) and TRBJ1-1, with no clear D. Germline V gene sequence: CDR1 LGHDT, CDR2 YNNKEL (reference sequence). There are 12 residues in the CDR3. With 3 bases removed from V and 2 bases from J, the gap between germline ends came to 4 bases.

This clone was counted once. This chain connects TRBV7-9 to TRBJ2-3, with a possible D match to TRBD1 (6 bases). CDR3 size: 15 residues. CDR1 is SEHNR and CDR2 is FQNEAQ in the germline V gene (reference sequence). V lost 3 bases, J lost 2 bases, and 12 bases lay in between. CDR3: CASSLYRATTDTQYF. CDR3 nucleotide sequence: TGTGCCAGCAGCTTGTACAGGGCCACCACAGATACGCAGTATTTT.

This clone was counted between two and nine times. The gene calls are TRBV30 and TRBJ1-4; 8 nucleotides match TRBD1. CDR3 length equals 15 residues. V trimming: 4 bases; J trimming: 6 bases; junction bases outside the gene matches: 10. Germline assignment: CDR1 GTSNPN and CDR2 SVGIG (reference sequence). As DNA, the CDR3 is TGTGCCTGGAACGCCCGGACAGGGTGGGATGAAAAACTGTTTTTT. Protein product: CAWNARTGWDEKLFF.

The rearrangement joins TRBV6-5 to TRBJ1-1; D is unresolved. V shed 8 bases and J shed 1 base, with 11 bases lying between them. Per germline, CDR1 MNHEY and CDR2 SVGAGI. CDR3 length: 13 residues. The CDR3 nucleotides are TGTGCCAGCCTAGGTAGAACGAACACTGAAGCTTTCTTT. Translated: CASLGRTNTEAFF.

This chain joins TRBV5-1 and TRBJ2-2, with 9 bases that match TRBD1. The V and J ends lost 4 bases and 6 bases, in that order; junction bases with no gene match: 4. The CDR3 is 14 amino acids. CDR1 is SGHRS, CDR2 YFSETQ, per germline. In nucleotides, the CDR3 is TGCGCCAGCAGCCCCGGGACAGGGCCCGGGGAGCTGTTTTTT. This gives the protein CASSPGTGPGELFF.

This chain connects TRBV29-1 to TRBJ2-7; 8 nucleotides match TRBD1. Germline lookup yields CDR1 SQVTM and CDR2 ANQGSEA. This CDR3 contains 15 residues. V trimming: 4 bases; J trimming: 3 bases; junction bases outside the gene matches: 11. The chain's CDR3 is CSVAPGTGSYYEQYF. The CDR3 DNA reads TGCAGCGTTGCCCCCGGGACAGGATCGTACTACGAGCAGTACTTC.

This chain uses TRBV19 with TRBJ2-2, with 7 bases lining up with TRBD1. The ends lost 4 bases at V and 4 bases at J; junction bases unmatched: 9. The germline V gene encodes CDR1 LNHDA and CDR2 SQIVND (reference sequence). The CDR3 extends over 16 amino acids. In nucleotides, the CDR3 is TGTGCCAGTAGTACAGGACAGGCCCTCACCACCGGGGAGCTGTTTTTT. It encodes CASSTGQALTTGELFF.

This sequence joins TRBV7-3 and TRBJ2-6; the D is unclear. The CDR3 is 14 residues long. The V end was cut by 1 base, the J end by 2 bases, with 3 bases between. The germline V gene has CDR1 SGHTA and CDR2 FQGTGA. The CDR3 nucleotides are TGTGCCAGCAGCTTAATAGCTGGGGCCAACGTCCTGACTTTC. It codes for CASSLIAGANVLTF.

This clone was seen more than once but under ten times. This sequence joins TRBV5-6 and TRBJ2-5, with no clear D. The germline CDR1 and CDR2 sequences are SGHDT and YYEEEE. V dropped 1 base and J dropped 4 bases, with 17 bases sitting between them. This CDR3 spans 16 amino acids. The CDR3 nucleotides are TGTGCCAGCAGCTTGTCAGTCGGGTTTCCTTCAGAGACCCAGTACTTC. It yields the protein CASSLSVGFPSETQYF.

There are a few counts of this clone. V is TRBV6-5 and J is TRBJ1-1, with 11 bases identical to TRBD1. From germline, CDR1 is MNHEY and CDR2 SVGAGI. J was trimmed by 1 base and V by 6 bases; bases with no gene match: 1. The CDR3 is 14 residues long. CDR3 amino acids: CASRGQGENTEAFF. The DNA of the CDR3 is TGTGCCAGCAGGGGACAGGGGGAGAACACTGAAGCTTTCTTT.

Written as DNA, the CDR3 is TGTGCCAGCAGTGACCCAGGACTAACGGATGTGCAGTTCTTC. This codes for CASSDPGLTDVQFF. The chain employs TRBV2 and TRBJ2-1, with D possibly TRBD2 on 6 matching bases. CDR3 size: 14 residues. V was trimmed by 3 bases and J by 12 bases, leaving 18 bases between them. CDR1 is SNHLY and CDR2 is FYNNEI in the germline V gene.

This clone occurred once. The V and J genes are TRBV10-3 and TRBJ2-3; the match to TRBD2 covers 7 bases. CDR1 ENHRY and CDR2 SYGVKD come from the germline V gene. This CDR3 is built from 16 residues. V shed 3 bases, J shed 2 bases, and the junction held 8 bases outside the gene matches. The CDR3 here is CAISEGRGSSTDTQYF. CDR3 nucleotides: TGTGCCATCAGTGAAGGGCGGGGGTCTTCCACAGATACGCAGTATTTT.

This chain uses TRBV2 with TRBJ2-7; perhaps TRBD1 as D (6 bases). Germline-derived CDR1 and CDR2 are SNHLY and FYNNEI. This CDR3 comprises 15 residues. Trimming removed 5 bases from V and 7 bases from J, with 21 bases in between. The CDR3 reads CASSKGPQGSREQYF. The CDR3 DNA is TGTGCCAGCAGTAAGGGACCACAGGGATCGAGGGAGCAGTACTTC.

The chain joins TRBV3-1 (or the pseudogene TRBV3-2) to TRBJ1-3; D gene uncertain. Trimming removed 6 bases at V and 0 bases at J, with 9 bases between. CDR3 size: 14 residues. Germline CDR1 LGHDT, CDR2 YNNKEL (reference sequence). In nucleotides, the CDR3 is TGTGCCAGCAGTGAAAGCGTCTCTGGAAACACCATATATTTT. Translating gives CASSESVSGNTIYF.

This chain connects TRBV7-9 to TRBJ2-7; no definite D call. V was trimmed by 5 bases and J by 4 bases, leaving 21 bases between them. Per germline, CDR1 SEHNR and CDR2 FQNEAQ (reference sequence). The CDR3 runs to 16 residues. The CDR3 is CASSPRRSQNSYEQYF. Written as DNA, the CDR3 is TGTGCCAGCAGCCCGCGAAGGAGTCAGAATTCTTACGAGCAGTACTTC.

The CDR3 DNA sequence: TGTGCCAGTAGTACAGGGGACGCCTCACGTGGCTACACCTTC. It yields the protein CASSTGDASRGYTF. The gene calls are TRBV19 and TRBJ1-2; D may be TRBD1 (6 bases). V lost 4 bases, J lost 7 bases, and 16 bases lay in between. This CDR3 is 14 amino acids long. Looked up from germline, CDR1 is LNHDA and CDR2 is SQIVND (reference sequence). Full variable domain (remainder filled in from reference TRBV19 and TRBJ1-2): DGGITQSPKYLFRKEGQNVTLSCEQNLNHDAMYWYRQDPGQGLRLIYYSQIVNDFQKGDIAEGYSVSREKKESFPLTVTSAQKNPTAFYLCASSTGDASRGYTFGSGTRLTVV.

The rearrangement links TRBV29-1 to TRBJ1-2, with no clear D. V shed 4 bases and J shed 1 base, with 7 bases lying between them. The CDR3 sequence is 12 residues long. Germline loops: CDR1 SQVTM, CDR2 ANQGSEA. CDR3 DNA sequence: TGCAGCGTTGTGAGGGATAACTATGGCTACACCTTC. It codes for CSVVRDNYGYTF.

The chain uses TRBV7-3 and TRBJ2-3; 8 bases are shared with TRBD2. The germline gives CDR1 SGHTA, CDR2 FQGTGA. CDR3 size: 13 residues. After removal of 5 bases from V and 8 bases from J, the junction contained 6 bases not matched to a gene. CDR3 nucleotide sequence: TGTGCCAGCAGCGAAGGGACTAGTGGTACGCAGTATTTT. Translating gives CASSEGTSGTQYF.

The V and J genes are TRBV7-2 and TRBJ2-1, with D possibly being TRBD1 (6 bases). CDR3 length equals 15 residues. Per the germline V gene, CDR1 is SGHTA and CDR2 is FQGNSA. V was clipped by 1 base and J by 6 bases, with 13 bases between them. The DNA of the CDR3 is TGTGCCAGCAGCTTAGAGTCCCAAGGGGGCAATGAGCAGTTCTTC. This gives the protein CASSLESQGGNEQFF.